The 31 T cell receptor beta chains in this list originate from one sample, sequenced in a study of cytomegalovirus exposure and HLA in healthy donors. Profiling relied on immunoSEQ multiplex PCR, and the TCRdb table lists in-frame clones only, not all of them. This table holds roughly 150,000 clones, 86% found once. Sequenced input: PBMCs. Receptors were obtained from a woman aged 18-35 years in good health and CMV-seronegative.

The V gene is TRBV6-1, the J gene TRBJ2-7; 10 nucleotides line up with TRBD2. The germline V gene has CDR1 MNHNS and CDR2 SASEGT. Unmatched junction bases numbered 10, after V lost 8 bases and J lost 3 bases. This CDR3 is built from 15 residues. The CDR3, as DNA: TGTGCCAGCTCTGAAACTAGCGGGGAGAGCTACGAGCAGTACTTC. Protein product: CASSETSGESYEQYF.

The V gene is TRBV7-2, the J gene TRBJ2-1; possibly TRBD1 for D (6 bases). The ends were cut back, 3 bases at V and 0 bases at J, with 12 bases in the middle. This CDR3 region has 16 residues. The germline V gene has CDR1 SGHTA and CDR2 FQGNSA. The CDR3 here is CASSLRGGFSYNEQFF. DNA for the CDR3: TGTGCCAGCAGCTTGCGTGGGGGCTTCTCCTACAATGAGCAGTTCTTC.

The genes are TRBV11-2 and TRBJ1-1; maybe TRBD1 (6 bases). Trimming cost V 1 base and J 6 bases, with 9 bases left between them. Germline V CDR1 and CDR2: SGHAT, FQNNGV. This CDR3 contains 13 residues. This CDR3 is CASSLGPGAEAFF. In nucleotides, the CDR3 is TGTGCCAGCAGCTTAGGCCCAGGGGCTGAAGCTTTCTTT.

V is TRBV9 and J is TRBJ2-2; tentative D call: TRBD1 (6 bases). Germline V gene data show CDR1 as SGDLS and CDR2 as YYNGEE. The CDR3 runs 16 residues. The germline V and J ends were trimmed by 1 base and 5 bases, with 15 bases remaining between them. The CDR3 region has the DNA TGTGCCAGCAGCGTATGGTCAGGGGTGACAACCGGGGAGCTGTTTTTT. This encodes CASSVWSGVTTGELFF.

The chain carries TRBV9 and TRBJ2-2; 9 bases map to TRBD2. The V gene end was trimmed by 0 bases and the J gene end by 5 bases; junction bases not matched to a gene: 8. The length of the CDR3 is 17 residues. Germline V gene lookup returns CDR1 SGDLS and CDR2 YYNGEE. As DNA, the CDR3 is TGTGCCAGCAGCGTAGGGGCGGGAGGGGAGGAGACCGGGGAGCTGTTTTTT. It codes for CASSVGAGGEETGELFF.

V usage is TRBV7-3 and J usage is TRBJ2-5, with D possibly TRBD2 on 6 matching bases. There are 16 residues in the CDR3. Germline CDR1 SGHTA, CDR2 FQGTGA. Deletions cut 5 bases from V and 2 bases from J, with 18 bases between. The CDR3 region has the DNA TGTGCCAGCAGCCCCGGGGTCGGGGCGGGGCAAGAGACCCAGTACTTC. This translates into CASSPGVGAGQETQYF.

The chain couples TRBV4-2 to TRBJ1-2; D remains unclear. CDR3 length: 15 amino acids. Germline CDR1 and CDR2: LGHNA and YNFKEQ. The V end was cut by 4 bases, the J end by 4 bases, with 16 bases between. The CDR3 here is CASSPVGREGYGYTF. Here the CDR3 DNA reads TGTGCCAGCAGCCCTGTCGGTCGGGAGGGCTATGGCTACACCTTC.

This chain joins TRBV27 and TRBJ2-3; unclear D gene. V was clipped by 3 bases and J by 0 bases, with 4 bases between them. This CDR3 has 13 residues. CDR1 is MNHEY, CDR2 SMNVEV, per germline (reference sequence). CDR3 nucleotides: TGTGCCAGCAGTTTCCGGAGCACAGATACGCAGTATTTT. Translated, it gives CASSFRSTDTQYF.

The rearrangement joins TRBV7-9 to TRBJ2-1; D possibly corresponds to TRBD2 (6 bases). CDR3 length: 16 residues. V gave up 8 bases and J gave up 4 bases, with 21 bases separating them. Germline CDR1 is SEHNR and CDR2 is FQNEAQ (reference sequence). The CDR3 loop is CASRRESWGVYNEQFF. CDR3 DNA: TGTGCCAGCCGGAGGGAGTCGTGGGGGGTTTACAATGAGCAGTTCTTC. Drawing the rest from reference TRBV7-9 and TRBJ2-1, the complete variable domain is DTGVSQNPRHKITKRGQNVTFRCDPISEHNRLYWYRQTLGQGPEFLTYFQNEAQLEKSRLLSDRFSAERPKGSFSTLEIQRTEQGDSAMYLCASRRESWGVYNEQFFGPGTRLTVL.

The chain has TRBV6-5 and TRBJ2-5; TRBD2 agrees at 12 bases. V trimming: 6 bases; J trimming: 5 bases; junction bases outside the gene matches: 4. The CDR3 extends over 14 amino acids. Per the germline V gene, CDR1 is MNHEY and CDR2 is SVGAGI. CDR3 residues: CASSGLAGRETQYF. DNA for the CDR3: TGTGCCAGCAGCGGACTAGCGGGAAGGGAGACCCAGTACTTC.

The gene calls are TRBV11-1 and TRBJ1-1, with 8 bases that match TRBD1. Losses at the gene ends were 5 bases for V and 3 bases for J; bases not matched to a gene: 8. The CDR3 is made up of 15 amino acids. Germline V CDR1 and CDR2: SGHAT, FQDESV (reference sequence). The CDR3 DNA is TGTGCCAGCAGCGATTGGGACAGGCGGGACACTGAAGCTTTCTTT. Translating it yields CASSDWDRRDTEAFF.

This clone was counted between two and nine times. This rearrangement joins TRBV6-5 to TRBJ1-6; D may be TRBD1 (5 bases). The CDR3 is 14 amino acids. With 2 bases removed from V and 14 bases from J, the gap between germline ends came to 16 bases. Germline V gives CDR1 MNHEY, CDR2 SVGAGI. The CDR3 is CASSYGVRAGTLHF. The DNA for the CDR3 is TGTGCCAGCAGTTACGGAGTCAGGGCAGGGACCCTCCACTTT.

This chain uses TRBV5-1 with TRBJ1-3, with D tentatively TRBD1 (5 bases). Trimming pared 2 bases from V and 3 bases from J, leaving 24 bases between. From germline, CDR1 is SGHRS and CDR2 YFSETQ. This CDR3 region has 19 residues. The CDR3 here is CASSLSAGGTSRLGNTIYF. CDR3 nucleotide sequence: TGCGCCAGCAGCTTAAGCGCTGGCGGGACCTCCCGACTTGGAAACACCATATATTTT. Drawing the rest from reference TRBV5-1 and TRBJ1-3, the complete variable domain is KAGVTQTPRYLIKTRGQQVTLSCSPISGHRSVSWYQQTPGQGLQFLFEYFSETQRNKGNFPGRFSGRQFSNSRSEMNVSTLELGDSALYLCASSLSAGGTSRLGNTIYFGEGSWLTVV.

This clone was seen only a few times. The chain uses TRBV5-4 and TRBJ2-1, with D perhaps TRBD1 (6 bases). V was pared by 2 bases and J by 7 bases, with 10 bases between. The CDR3 totals 13 residues. CDR1 SGHNT and CDR2 YYREEE come from the germline V gene (reference sequence). The CDR3 sequence: CASSLGQGNEQFF. The CDR3 DNA sequence: TGTGCCAGCAGCTTAGGGCAGGGGAATGAGCAGTTCTTC.

V and J are TRBV2 and TRBJ1-5, with D possibly TRBD1 on 6 matching bases. The germline V gene encodes CDR1 SNHLY and CDR2 FYNNEI. CDR3 size: 15 residues. The germline V and J ends were trimmed by 5 bases and 0 bases, with 11 bases remaining between them. The CDR3 DNA reads TGTGCCAGCAGTAAGCAGGGGCCTAGCAATCAGCCCCAGCATTTT. It encodes CASSKQGPSNQPQHF.

The gene calls are TRBV2 and TRBJ1-2, with 7 bases identical to TRBD1. CDR1 SNHLY and CDR2 FYNNEI come from the germline V gene. The CDR3 length is 14 residues. The V and J ends lost 4 bases and 5 bases, in that order; junction bases with no gene match: 7. For the CDR3, the DNA is TGTGCCAGCAGTGGACAGGGAAGATGGTATGGCTACACCTTC. Amino acid sequence: CASSGQGRWYGYTF. The full variable domain, completed using reference TRBV2 and TRBJ1-2, is EPEVTQTPSHQVTQMGQEVILRCVPISNHLYFYWYRQILGQKVEFLVSFYNNEISEKSEIFDDQFSVERPDGSNFTLKIRSTKLEDSAMYFCASSGQGRWYGYTFGSGTRLTVV.

This chain connects TRBV19 to TRBJ1-1, with 7 nucleotides matching TRBD1. The CDR3 has 16 amino acids. V shed 7 bases and J 2 bases; nucleotides not matched to a gene: 13. Germline V gives CDR1 LNHDA, CDR2 SQIVND (reference sequence). The CDR3 bases are TGTGCCAGTATCATTGGGGGGCGACAGGGAAACACTGAAGCTTTCTTT. This sequence encodes CASIIGGRQGNTEAFF.

The CDR3 spells CASSLGQGGETQYF. DNA for the CDR3: TGTGCCAGCAGCCTCGGACAGGGAGGAGAGACCCAGTACTTC. This chain connects TRBV6-5 to TRBJ2-5; 8 bases are shared with TRBD1. CDR1 and CDR2 (germline): MNHEY, SVGAGI. J was trimmed by 4 bases and V by 6 bases; bases with no gene match: 7. The length of the CDR3 is 14 residues.

The chain recombines TRBV29-1 with TRBJ2-7, with a tentative D call TRBD1 (6 bases). The CDR3 is 12 residues long. Trimming took 7 bases from V and 6 from J, leaving 16 bases between them. Germline V gene data show CDR1 as SQVTM and CDR2 as ANQGSEA. CDR3 sequence reads: CSAILQGSEQYF. The CDR3 DNA follows: TGCAGCGCCATTCTACAGGGTTCCGAGCAGTACTTC.

V is TRBV14 and J is TRBJ1-4; a weak D match, TRBD1 (5 bases). The CDR3 extends over 15 amino acids. The V gene's germline CDR1 is SGHDN and CDR2 FVKESK. The V end lost 2 bases, the J end lost 6 bases, and 13 bases lay between the germline ends. Written as DNA, the CDR3 is TGTGCCAGCAGCCAACACCCTGGCAGGGATGAAAAACTGTTTTTT. Its translation: CASSQHPGRDEKLFF.

For this clone: Other DNA sequences within the sample encode an identical CDR3. This chain joins TRBV27 and TRBJ2-1; weak D call: TRBD2 (6 bases). The CDR3 runs 14 residues. Trimming removed 5 bases from V and 4 bases from J, with 12 bases in between. Per germline, CDR1 MNHEY and CDR2 SMNVEV (reference sequence). The DNA for the CDR3 is TGTGCCAGCAGTCTAAGGGACTTTTACAATGAGCAGTTCTTC. Its protein product is CASSLRDFYNEQFF.

The V gene is TRBV6-5, the J gene TRBJ1-1; D call uncertain. The V gene lost 6 bases and the J gene lost 2 bases, with 16 bases spanning the gap. The CDR3 is made up of 15 amino acids. CDR1 is MNHEY and CDR2 is SVGAGI in the germline V gene. CDR3 DNA sequence: TGTGCCAGCAGCTCCGACGTTCGGAGAAACACTGAAGCTTTCTTT. Its translation: CASSSDVRRNTEAFF.

J is TRBJ1-1 and V is TRBV6-5, with no clear D. V dropped 5 bases and J dropped 3 bases, with 13 bases sitting between them. This CDR3 is built from 14 residues. The germline V gene encodes CDR1 MNHEY and CDR2 SVGAGI. This chain's CDR3 is CASSEEFGDTEAFF. The CDR3 region has the DNA TGTGCCAGCAGTGAGGAATTCGGGGACACTGAAGCTTTCTTT.

The chain combines TRBV6-5 with TRBJ2-5; tentative D call: TRBD2 (7 bases). The CDR3 loop spans 15 amino acids. The germline gives CDR1 MNHEY, CDR2 SVGAGI. V was trimmed by 2 bases and J by 2 bases, leaving 12 bases between them. CDR3: CASSYPRGGQETQYF. The CDR3 DNA follows: TGTGCCAGCAGTTACCCGAGGGGGGGGCAAGAGACCCAGTACTTC.

The chain recombines TRBV4-3 with TRBJ1-4, with no clear D. The CDR3 extends over 16 amino acids. V lost 0 bases to trimming and J lost 4 bases, with 12 bases between them. Germline V gene sequence: CDR1 LGHNA, CDR2 YSLEER. The CDR3 spells CASSQDRVSYNEKLFF. The DNA for the CDR3 is TGCGCCAGCAGCCAAGATCGTGTCAGTTATAATGAAAAACTGTTTTTT.

V and J are TRBV29-1 and TRBJ1-1; possibly TRBD1 for D (6 bases). V was shortened by 5 bases and J by 5 bases, with 15 bases between the two germline ends. The germline gives CDR1 SQVTM, CDR2 ANQGSEA. This CDR3 comprises 13 residues. The CDR3 is CSVCTGSRTEAFF. The CDR3 DNA is TGCAGCGTTTGTACAGGGTCAAGAACTGAAGCTTTCTTT.

The V call is TRBV7-6, the J call TRBJ1-1; TRBD1 matches 10 bases. Germline assignment: CDR1 SGHVS and CDR2 FNYEAQ. The CDR3 length is 17 residues. V lost 5 bases to trimming and J lost 1 base; unmatched junction nucleotides: 10. CDR3 residues: CASSQGTGVGSNTEAFF. CDR3 DNA: TGTGCCAGCAGCCAAGGGACAGGGGTAGGGTCGAACACTGAAGCTTTCTTT.

The chain links TRBV30 to TRBJ2-7; 10 bases match TRBD2. The CDR3 has 14 residues. With V trimmed by 3 bases and J by 4 bases, 6 bases remained unmatched. Looked up from germline, CDR1 is GTSNPN and CDR2 is SVGIG (reference sequence). The CDR3 DNA reads TGTGCCTGGAGGAGAGCGGGGGGGCTGTACGAGCAGTACTTC. This encodes CAWRRAGGLYEQYF.

The chain has TRBV7-6 and TRBJ1-5; D ambiguous. This CDR3 spans 14 amino acids. V was trimmed by 2 bases and J by 2 bases, leaving 7 bases between them. CDR1 SGHVS and CDR2 FNYEAQ come from the germline V gene. CDR3 sequence: CASSLLGGNQPQHF. The CDR3 DNA follows: TGTGCCAGCAGCTTACTCGGGGGCAATCAGCCCCAGCATTTT.

J is TRBJ1-6 and V is TRBV30, with 8 bases matching TRBD1. The trim removed 4 bases at V and 10 bases at J, leaving 9 bases unmatched. Germline V gene sequence: CDR1 GTSNPN, CDR2 SVGIG (reference sequence). This CDR3 has 14 amino acids. Written as DNA, the CDR3 is TGTGCCTGGACAGTAACAGGGGGTCTCTCACCCCTCCACTTT. This codes for CAWTVTGGLSPLHF.

This chain links TRBV28 with TRBJ2-2; no definite D call. The CDR3 runs 15 residues. Trimming stripped 2 bases from V and 0 bases from J, with 7 bases between. Germline V gives CDR1 MDHEN, CDR2 SYDVKM. The CDR3 coding sequence is TGTGCCAGCAGTTTAAGCCATCCGAACACCGGGGAGCTGTTTTTT. Protein: CASSLSHPNTGELFF.